This TCR beta chain was sequenced in a study of Ad26.COV2.S vaccination and SARS-CoV-2 variants. The V gene lost 3 bases and the J gene lost 10 bases, with 16 bases spanning the gap. Germline V lookup: CDR1 MNHNS, CDR2 SASEGT. The CDR3 runs to 14 residues. TCRdb's table, derived via immunoSEQ multiplex PCR, lists solely in-frame clones and lacks some. The data show roughly 410,000 clones, about four fifths seen once. Treatment: 19 received Ad26.COV2.S at low or high dose, single or two shots; 5 received placebo; per-sample allocation not given. Specimen acquisition occurred on day 63 following the initial vaccine or placebo injection.

Sequenced here: peripheral blood, sampled in a trial of Ad26.COV2.S vaccine versus placebo. The TCR sequence derives from a person aged 18-60 years who received the Ad26.COV2.S COVID-19 vaccine or a placebo. This chain connects TRBV6-1 to TRBJ1-5; D might be TRBD1 (6 bases). The CDR3 here is CASSEGGANYPQHF. The CDR3 DNA sequence: TGTGCCAGCAGTGAGGGGGGGGCGAATTACCCCCAGCATTTT.